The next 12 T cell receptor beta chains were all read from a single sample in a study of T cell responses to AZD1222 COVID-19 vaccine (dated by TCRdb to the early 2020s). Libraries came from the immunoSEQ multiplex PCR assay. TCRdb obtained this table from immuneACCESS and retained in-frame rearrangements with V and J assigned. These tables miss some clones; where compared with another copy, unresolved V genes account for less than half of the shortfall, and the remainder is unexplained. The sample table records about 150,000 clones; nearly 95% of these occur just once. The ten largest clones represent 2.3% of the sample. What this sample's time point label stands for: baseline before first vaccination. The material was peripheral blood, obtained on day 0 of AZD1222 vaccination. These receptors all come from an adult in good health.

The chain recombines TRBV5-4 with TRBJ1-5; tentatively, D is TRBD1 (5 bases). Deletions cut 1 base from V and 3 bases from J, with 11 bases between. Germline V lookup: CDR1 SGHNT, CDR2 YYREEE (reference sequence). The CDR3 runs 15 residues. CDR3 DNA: TGTGCCAGCAGCTTGATGGGGGTCCCCAATCAGCCCCAGCATTTT. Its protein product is CASSLMGVPNQPQHF. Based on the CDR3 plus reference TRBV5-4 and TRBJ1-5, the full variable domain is ETGVTQSPTHLIKTRGQQVTLRCSSQSGHNTVSWYQQALGQGPQFIFQYYREEENGRGNFPPRFSGLQFPNYSSELNVNALELDDSALYLCASSLMGVPNQPQHFGDGTRLSIL.

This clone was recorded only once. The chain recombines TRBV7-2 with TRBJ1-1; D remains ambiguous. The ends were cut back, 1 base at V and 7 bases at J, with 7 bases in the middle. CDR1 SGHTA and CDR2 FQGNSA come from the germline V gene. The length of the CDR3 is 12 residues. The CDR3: CASSLGVNEAFF. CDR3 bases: TGTGCCAGCAGCTTAGGAGTAAATGAAGCTTTCTTT.

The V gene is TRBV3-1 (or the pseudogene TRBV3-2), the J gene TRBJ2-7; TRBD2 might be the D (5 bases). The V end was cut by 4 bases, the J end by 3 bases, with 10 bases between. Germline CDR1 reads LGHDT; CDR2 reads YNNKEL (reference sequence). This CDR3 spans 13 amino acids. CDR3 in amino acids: CASSPATNYEQYF. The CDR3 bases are TGTGCCAGCAGCCCTGCGACTAACTACGAGCAGTACTTC.

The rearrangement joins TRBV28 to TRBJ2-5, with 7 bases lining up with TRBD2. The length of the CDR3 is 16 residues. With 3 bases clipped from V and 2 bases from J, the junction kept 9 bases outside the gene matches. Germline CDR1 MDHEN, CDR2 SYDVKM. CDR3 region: CASSFGGRSRQETQYF. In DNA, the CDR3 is TGTGCCAGCAGTTTTGGCGGGAGAAGTCGACAAGAGACCCAGTACTTC.

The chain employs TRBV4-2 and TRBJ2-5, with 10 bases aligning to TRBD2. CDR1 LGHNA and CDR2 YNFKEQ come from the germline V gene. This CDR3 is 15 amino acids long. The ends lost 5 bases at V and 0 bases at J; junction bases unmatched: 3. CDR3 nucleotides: TGTGCCAGCAGCGTCGGACTAGCGGACCAAGAGACCCAGTACTTC. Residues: CASSVGLADQETQYF.

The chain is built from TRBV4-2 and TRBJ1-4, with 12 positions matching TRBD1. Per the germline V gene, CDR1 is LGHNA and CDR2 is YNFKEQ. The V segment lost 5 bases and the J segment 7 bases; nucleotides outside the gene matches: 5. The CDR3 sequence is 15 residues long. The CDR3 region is CASSGDRGQGEKLFF. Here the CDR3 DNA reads TGTGCCAGCAGCGGGGACAGGGGGCAGGGTGAAAAACTGTTTTTT.

The CDR3 region is CASSLSTEAFF. The CDR3 region has the DNA TGTGCCAGCAGTTTAAGCACTGAAGCTTTCTTT. This chain uses TRBV28 with TRBJ1-1; D gene unclear. This CDR3 contains 11 residues. V was shortened by 2 bases and J by 4 bases, with 2 bases between the two germline ends. The V gene's germline CDR1 is MDHEN and CDR2 SYDVKM.

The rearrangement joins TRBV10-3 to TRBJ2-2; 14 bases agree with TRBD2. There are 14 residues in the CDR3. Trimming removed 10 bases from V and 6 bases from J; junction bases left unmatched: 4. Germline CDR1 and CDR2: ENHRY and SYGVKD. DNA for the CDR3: TGTGCCAGCGGACTAGCGGGGGGTTCCGGGGAGCTGTTTTTT. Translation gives CASGLAGGSGELFF.

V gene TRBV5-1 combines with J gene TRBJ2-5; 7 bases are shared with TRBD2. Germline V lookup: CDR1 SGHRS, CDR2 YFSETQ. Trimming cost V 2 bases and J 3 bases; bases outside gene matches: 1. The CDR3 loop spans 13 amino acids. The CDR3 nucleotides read TGCGCCAGCAGCTTAGCGGGGAAAGAGACCCAGTACTTC. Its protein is CASSLAGKETQYF.

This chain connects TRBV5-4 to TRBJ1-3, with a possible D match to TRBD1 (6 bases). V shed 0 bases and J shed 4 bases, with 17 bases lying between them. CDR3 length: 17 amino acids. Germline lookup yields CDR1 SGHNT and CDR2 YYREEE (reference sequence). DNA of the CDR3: TGTGCCAGCAGCTTGGGCGGGGGGCCACGGGACGGAAACACCATATATTTT. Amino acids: CASSLGGGPRDGNTIYF.

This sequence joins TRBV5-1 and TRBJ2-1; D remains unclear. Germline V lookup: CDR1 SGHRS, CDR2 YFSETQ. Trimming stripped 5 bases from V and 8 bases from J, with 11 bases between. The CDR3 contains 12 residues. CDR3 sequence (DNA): TGCGCCAGCAGGGGTACAGTAGATGAGCAGTTCTTC. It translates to CASRGTVDEQFF.

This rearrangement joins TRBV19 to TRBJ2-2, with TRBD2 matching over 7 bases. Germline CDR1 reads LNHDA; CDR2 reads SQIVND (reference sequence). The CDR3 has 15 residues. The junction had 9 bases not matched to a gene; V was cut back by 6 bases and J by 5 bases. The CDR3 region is CASRSRPGGTGELFF. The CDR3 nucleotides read TGTGCCAGTAGGTCTAGGCCCGGGGGGACCGGGGAGCTGTTTTTT.